This record covers a single TCR beta chain. The authors ran a second PCR of roughly 6 to 12 cycles using a sample-barcoded 5' primer and a J-beta primer mix. Each cDNA molecule carried a tag from a template-switch adaptor that contained 12 random nucleotides. TCRdb passed the 5' RACE reads through MiXCR, listing each CDR3 protein once. The repertoire consists of around 800,000 distinct CDR3 sequences, with roughly 24% occurring once and the leading ten covering around 3%. The germline V gene has CDR1 KGHSH and CDR2 LQKENI. The CDR3 runs to 15 residues. This entry is derived from a study of blood T cells in healthy people across ages. A minimum of 6.5 million PBMCs was isolated per sample. The sample also formed part of further work on T cells of mothers and their children. That paper notes: A few mothers and their six children, all healthy Caucasians, donated. At a sensitivity of about 98 clones per million clonotypes, no persistent microchimeric T cell clones appeared.

This receptor was identified in a boy aged 5-17 years in good health. The V and J genes are TRBV18 and TRBJ2-5, with D possibly called TRBD1 or TRBD2 (5 bases each). The end of the DNA aligns better with TRBJ2-7, so the J call may be wrong. Sequenced input: blood. The CDR3 loop reads CASSLYRDASYEQYF. The CDR3 coding sequence is TGTGCCAGCTCACTATACCGGGACGCATCCTACGAGCAGTACTTC.